A single sample is the source of the 9 T cell receptor beta chains below, sequenced in a study of blood T cell repertoires in COVID-19. Libraries were prepared by immunoSEQ multiplex PCR; TCRdb keeps only in-frame clonotypes and omits some of them. The sample lists 300,000 or so clones, about nine tenths seen once, with around 2.5% in the top ten. What was sequenced was PBMCs or T cells enriched from blood (not recorded which). These receptor sequences come from a man aged 55 to 70 who had recovered from COVID-19.

The V and J genes are TRBV27 and TRBJ1-5; 8 positions match TRBD1. The junction had 3 bases not matched to a gene; V was cut back by 4 bases and J by 7 bases. Germline CDR1 is MNHEY and CDR2 is SMNVEV (reference sequence). This CDR3 region has 13 residues. The CDR3 DNA is TGTGCCAGCAGTTCACAGGGGGACCAGCCCCAGCATTTT. It translates to CASSSQGDQPQHF.

The chain employs TRBV7-2 and TRBJ2-1; TRBD1 might be the D (5 bases). CDR3 length: 15 residues. V was pared by 5 bases and J by 6 bases, with 17 bases between. Looked up from germline, CDR1 is SGHTA and CDR2 is FQGNSA. The DNA for the CDR3 is TGTGCCAGCAGCCCTTCGTCAGACAGACCCAATGAGCAGTTCTTC. As protein: CASSPSSDRPNEQFF.

The CDR3 loop is CASSFGGTGSPEAFF. The DNA for the CDR3 is TGTGCCAGCAGTTTCGGGGGGACAGGGAGTCCTGAAGCTTTCTTT. The V call is TRBV6-5, the J call TRBJ1-1; 9 nucleotides align to TRBD1. In germline, CDR1 is MNHEY, CDR2 SVGAGI. This CDR3 has 15 amino acids. The V and J ends lost 4 bases and 6 bases, in that order; junction bases with no gene match: 9.

In its sample, this clone was seen a few times. This chain connects TRBV3-1 (or the pseudogene TRBV3-2) to TRBJ1-2, with a tentative D call TRBD1 (5 bases). Germline V gives CDR1 LGHDT, CDR2 YNNKEL (reference sequence). V lost 7 bases, J lost 2 bases, and 20 bases lay in between. The CDR3 consists of 16 residues. This chain's CDR3 is CASTSTPGQGNYGYTF. CDR3 bases: TGTGCCAGCACCTCGACTCCGGGTCAGGGAAACTATGGCTACACCTTC.

This chain connects TRBV7-9 to TRBJ1-6; D gene ambiguous. V was trimmed by 5 bases and J by 10 bases, leaving 12 bases between them. Per germline, CDR1 SEHNR and CDR2 FQNEAQ (reference sequence). The CDR3 is 13 amino acids. CDR3 DNA sequence: TGTGCCAGCAGCCAAATTGGGGAGTCACCCCTCCACTTT. It specifies CASSQIGESPLHF.

For the CDR3, the DNA is TGTGCCTGGAGTACAGGGTTGGAAGCTTTCTTT. Protein sequence: CAWSTGLEAFF. The chain carries TRBV30 and TRBJ1-1, with D tentatively TRBD1 (6 bases). CDR1 and CDR2 from the germline V gene are GTSNPN and SVGIG (reference sequence). This CDR3 comprises 11 residues. The V end was cut by 2 bases, the J end by 8 bases, with 9 bases between.

The chain combines TRBV24-1 with TRBJ2-7; the D gene is possibly TRBD1 (6 bases). CDR1 and CDR2 from the germline V gene are KGHDR and SFDVKD. The V end was cut by 11 bases, the J end by 2 bases, with 12 bases between. The CDR3 runs to 12 residues. CDR3 DNA sequence: TGTGCCAACCTTAACAGGGCCTACGAGCAGTACTTC. Its protein product is CANLNRAYEQYF.

The chain is built from TRBV15 and TRBJ1-1, with D possibly being TRBD1 (6 bases). The germline gives CDR1 LNHNV, CDR2 YYDKDF (reference sequence). The germline V and J ends were trimmed by 5 bases and 1 base, with 11 bases remaining between them. The CDR3 is 14 amino acids. The CDR3 nucleotides read TGTGCCACCAGCTCCCGGGACACGAACACTGAAGCTTTCTTT. Amino acids: CATSSRDTNTEAFF.

This chain connects TRBV4-1 to TRBJ2-7; weak D call: TRBD1 (5 bases). Germline V CDR1 and CDR2: MGHRA, YSYEKL. With 2 bases removed from V and 4 bases from J, the gap between germline ends came to 15 bases. This CDR3 spans 15 amino acids. CDR3 in DNA: TGCGCCAGCAGCCAAATGACAGCCCAGGTATACGAGCAGTACTTC. Protein sequence: CASSQMTAQVYEQYF.